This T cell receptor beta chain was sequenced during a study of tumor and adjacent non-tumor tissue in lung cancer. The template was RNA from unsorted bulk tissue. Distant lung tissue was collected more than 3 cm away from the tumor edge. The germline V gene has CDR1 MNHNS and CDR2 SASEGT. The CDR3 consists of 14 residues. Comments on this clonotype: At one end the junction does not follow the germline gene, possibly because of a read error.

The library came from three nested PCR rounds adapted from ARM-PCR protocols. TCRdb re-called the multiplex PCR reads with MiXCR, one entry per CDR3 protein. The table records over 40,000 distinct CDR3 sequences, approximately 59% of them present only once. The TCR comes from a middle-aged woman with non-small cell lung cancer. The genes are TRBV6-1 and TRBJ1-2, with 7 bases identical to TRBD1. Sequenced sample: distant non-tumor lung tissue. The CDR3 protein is CVSSAGGPTYGYTF. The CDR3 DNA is TGTGTCAGCAGTGCAGGGGGGCCGACCTATGGCTACACCTTC.